Here is one T cell receptor (beta chain) with its context. Antigen: not known. Germline V gene lookup returns CDR1 MGHRA and CDR2 YSYEKL. The CDR3 is 13 residues long. Trimming stripped 3 bases from V and 5 bases from J, with 10 bases between. Sequencing used immunoSEQ multiplex PCR; TCRdb keeps in-frame clones, though not all of them. The table shows about 60,000 clones, with about 80% occurring only once. These data originate in a study of radiotherapy plus CTLA-4 blockade in lung cancer. Study results and caveats: The best predictor of response was reported to be early blood T cell clone dynamics, with interferon-beta.

The clonotype comes from a human donor with non-small cell lung cancer who had a partial response to radiotherapy plus ipilimumab. The material sequenced was peripheral blood, taken from a patient treated with radiotherapy plus ipilimumab. The chain carries TRBV4-1 and TRBJ2-5; possibly TRBD1 for D (7 bases). The CDR3 nucleotides read TGCGCCAGCAGCCAGACAGGGAGGGAGACCCAGTACTTC. Its translation: CASSQTGRETQYF.